The clone carrying this T cell receptor (beta chain) was observed once. Its specificity is unknown. Repertoires were generated with immunoSEQ multiplex PCR, while TCRdb's copy carries only in-frame clones and drops some. The sample has fewer than 150,000 clones; 93% are singletons. The data are from a study of T cell responses to AZD1222 COVID-19 vaccine. The CDR3 extends over 13 amino acids. Trimming took off 1 base at V and 8 bases at J, with 9 bases between the two ends. Study observations and caveats: The span of vaccine-associated CD4 TCRs extended across spike, with dominance at 160-218 and 743-854. Among the donors, most were white British and more were female, and clonal diversity was possibly underestimated. Two AZD1222 doses significantly raised spike-specific TCR breadth and depth over controls. Within unmutated variant regions lay the reported targets of nearly half of spike-specific TCRs.

V is TRBV12-3 or TRBV12-4 and J is TRBJ1-3; D ambiguous. This material consisted of peripheral blood, taken on day 0 of AZD1222 vaccination. The clonotype originates from an adult in good health. CDR3 DNA sequence: TGTGCCAGCAGTTTAGGGGAAGAGGACACCATATATTTT. It yields the protein CASSLGEEDTIYF.